These T cell receptor beta chains were read from a single sample in a study of blood T cell repertoires in COVID-19. Sequencing used immunoSEQ multiplex PCR; TCRdb keeps in-frame clones, though not all of them. The sample has some 40,000 clones; more than 85% are singletons. Sequencing used peripheral blood. The receptors here all came from a man between 65 and 79 years old with acute or convalescent COVID-19. Both conserved end residues are part of each CDR3. The D gene is left open where the match is weak. Clone sizes are given selectively: once, few, many, or a class where the clone is expanded.

abundance,j_gene,d_gene,v_gene,CDR3aa,CDR3nt
NA,TRBJ2-5,TRBD2,TRBV7-2,CASSWTSGSPGQETQYF,TGTGCCAGCAGCTGGACTAGCGGGAGTCCTGGGCAAGAGACCCAGTACTTC
NA,TRBJ1-2,NA,TRBV2,CASSPGYGYTF,TGTGCCAGCAGTCCAGGGTATGGCTACACCTTC
NA,TRBJ2-1,TRBD2,TRBV4-1,CASSQEVQTSGSDEQFF,TGCGCCAGCAGCCAAGAGGTCCAGACTAGCGGGAGCGATGAGCAGTTCTTC
NA,TRBJ1-5,NA,TRBV2,CASSAQGMDQPQHF,TGTGCCAGCAGTGCTCAGGGAATGGATCAGCCCCAGCATTTT
NA,TRBJ1-4,TRBD1,TRBV14,CASSRAGTGTEKLFF,TGTGCCAGCAGCCGTGCCGGGACAGGGACTGAAAAACTGTTTTTT
once,TRBJ2-1,TRBD1,TRBV28,CASSNGQGTDEQFF,TGTGCCAGCAGTAATGGACAGGGTACGGATGAGCAGTTCTTC
NA,TRBJ1-2,NA,TRBV28,CASSLTGWNGYTF,TGTGCCAGCAGTTTAACAGGGTGGAATGGCTACACCTTC
NA,TRBJ1-1,NA,TRBV2,CASSDPRDTEAFF,TGTGCCAGCAGTGACCCTAGAGACACTGAAGCTTTCTTT
once,TRBJ2-5,TRBD1,TRBV5-1,CASSPGQPQETQYF,TGCGCCAGCAGCCCGGGACAGCCCCAAGAGACCCAGTACTTC
NA,TRBJ1-2,TRBD1,TRBV12-3/TRBV12-4,CASTPTGAGYTF,TGTGCCAGCACCCCGACAGGGGCTGGCTACACCTTC
NA,TRBJ2-7,NA,TRBV12-5,CASAFGLELRYF,TGTGCTAGTGCCTTCGGTCTTGAGCTTAGGTACTTC
NA,TRBJ2-1,TRBD1,TRBV6-5,CASSPRTGSYNEQFF,TGTGCCAGCAGTCCAAGGACAGGGTCCTACAATGAGCAGTTCTTC
NA,TRBJ2-5,NA,TRBV29-1,CSVGETIGVTQYF,TGCAGCGTTGGAGAGACCATCGGGGTGACCCAGTACTTC
NA,TRBJ2-3,NA,TRBV11-2,CASSSFPTGMSTDTQYF,TGTGCCAGCAGCTCATTCCCCACTGGTATGAGCACAGATACGCAGTATTTT
NA,TRBJ2-3,TRBD2,TRBV27,CASSREGVTDTQYF,TGTGCCAGCAGCCGGGAGGGGGTTACAGATACGCAGTATTTT
once,TRBJ2-5,NA,TRBV10-3,CAIGLSGETQYF,TGTGCCATTGGACTGTCTGGGGAGACCCAGTACTTC
NA,TRBJ2-7,NA,TRBV7-2,CASSLELHRPGEQYF,TGTGCCAGCAGCTTAGAGTTACACAGGCCGGGCGAGCAGTACTTC
NA,TRBJ2-7,NA,TRBV21-1,CASSPGLAGYYEQYF,TGTGCCAGCAGCCCGGGACTAGCGGGATATTACGAGCAGTACTTC
once,TRBJ2-2,NA,TRBV6-5,CASRIEGTGELFF,TGTGCCAGCAGGATAGAGGGCACCGGGGAGCTGTTTTTT
once,TRBJ1-1,NA,TRBV12-3/TRBV12-4,CASSFDRGTEAFF,TGTGCCAGCAGTTTTGACAGAGGCACTGAAGCTTTCTTT
NA,TRBJ1-1,NA,TRBV5-1,CASSFDTMNTEAFF,TGCGCCAGCAGCTTTGACACCATGAACACTGAAGCTTTCTTT
NA,TRBJ1-1,NA,TRBV28,CASSLPGGAEAFF,TGTGCCAGCAGCCTACCGGGGGGCGCTGAAGCTTTCTTT
NA,TRBJ2-7,TRBD2,TRBV6-5,CASSSLAGFYEQYF,TGTGCCAGCAGCTCCCTAGCGGGATTTTACGAGCAGTACTTC
NA,TRBJ2-3,NA,TRBV5-1,CASSSGLHSFTDTQYF,TGCGCCAGCAGCTCGGGACTCCATAGTTTCACAGATACGCAGTATTTT
NA,TRBJ1-1,NA,TRBV28,CASSPLTVNTEAFF,TGTGCCAGCAGTCCCTTGACAGTGAACACTGAAGCTTTCTTT
NA,TRBJ1-1,TRBD1,TRBV9,CASSVGLTGAMNTEAFF,TGTGCCAGCAGCGTAGGTCTGACAGGGGCTATGAACACTGAAGCTTTCTTT
NA,TRBJ1-1,NA,TRBV29-1,CSVDTDEAFF,TGCAGCGTTGACACAGATGAAGCTTTCTTT
NA,TRBJ1-1,NA,TRBV18,CASSIIAAWGGSAEAFF,TGTGCCAGCTCAATAATCGCCGCTTGGGGGGGGTCCGCTGAAGCTTTCTTT